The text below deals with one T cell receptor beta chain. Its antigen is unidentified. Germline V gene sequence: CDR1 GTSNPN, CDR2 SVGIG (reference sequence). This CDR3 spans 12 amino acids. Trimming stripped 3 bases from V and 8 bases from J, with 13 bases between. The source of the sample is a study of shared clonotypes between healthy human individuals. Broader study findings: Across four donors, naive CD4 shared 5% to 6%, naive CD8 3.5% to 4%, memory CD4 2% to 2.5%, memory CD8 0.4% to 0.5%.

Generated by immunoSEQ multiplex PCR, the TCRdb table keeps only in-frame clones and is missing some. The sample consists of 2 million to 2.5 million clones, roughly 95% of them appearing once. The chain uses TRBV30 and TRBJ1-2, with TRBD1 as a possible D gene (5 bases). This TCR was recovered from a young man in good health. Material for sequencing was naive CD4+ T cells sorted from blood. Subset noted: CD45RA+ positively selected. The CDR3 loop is CAWRRQPGGYTF. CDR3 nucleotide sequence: TGTGCCTGGAGGAGACAGCCGGGCGGCTACACCTTC. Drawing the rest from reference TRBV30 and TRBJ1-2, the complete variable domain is SQTIHQWPATLVQPVGSPLSLECTVEGTSNPNLYWYRQAAGRGLQLLFYSVGIGQISSEVPQNLSASRPQDRQFILSSKKLLLSDSGFYLCAWRRQPGGYTFGSGTRLTVV.